Reported below is one T cell receptor (beta chain). Its antigen is not known. Distinct nucleotide sequences in the sample also encode this CDR3. These data originate in a study of T cells in localized non-small cell lung cancer. Only in-frame clones appear in the TCRdb table, and some are missing; sequencing was by immunoSEQ multiplex PCR. The sample includes tens of thousands of clones, roughly 90% of them seen just once. Findings of the study overall: The study found T cell clonality highest in uninvolved adjacent lung, above tumor. Longer overall survival accompanied higher blood T cell density.

This sample comprised peripheral blood, obtained before any cancer treatment. The TCR was taken from a man between 40 and 70 years old with stage I squamous cell lung carcinoma.

The CDR3 sequence is CASSFNPGGEQFF. The CDR3 DNA follows: TGCGCCAGCAGCTTCAACCCGGGGGGTGAGCAGTTCTTC. The chain uses TRBV5-1 and TRBJ2-1; 7 nucleotides agree with TRBD2. Losses at the gene ends were 2 bases for V and 9 bases for J; bases not matched to a gene: 5. CDR1 is SGHRS, CDR2 YFSETQ, per germline. CDR3 length equals 13 residues.